The rows below give T cell receptor beta chains drawn from one sample of a study of T cells in Graves' hyperthyroidism and ophthalmopathy. Via MiXCR, TCRdb re-called the multiplex PCR reads, giving one row per CDR3 protein. The data contain a few hundred thousand distinct CDR3 sequences, about 46% of them seen just once; the ten biggest clones take up 44%. The sequenced material came from peripheral blood or thyroid tissue (not recorded which). These receptors originate from an adult woman with Graves' disease, either hyperthyroidism or ophthalmopathy (not recorded which). Both conserved end residues are part of each CDR3. Each record gives: CDR3 protein, CDR3 DNA, clone size, D gene, J gene, V gene. A D gene is named only where the DNA matches it firmly. Not all rows give a size; the values are once, few, many and, for expanded clones, a class.

CSARENTEAFF | TGCAGTGCTAGAGAGAACACTGAAGCTTTCTTT | many | - | TRBJ1-1 | TRBV20-1
CASRVTGTDLKAHSPLHF | TGTGCCAGCAGGGTCACCGGGACAGACCTAAAGGCGCATTCACCCCTCCACTTT | - | TRBD1 | TRBJ1-6 | TRBV7-8
CASSGGEAQHF | TGTGCCAGCAGTGGAGGGGAGGCCCAGCATTTT | many | - | TRBJ1-5 | TRBV3-1
CASSLGIPEAFF | TGTGCCAGCAGTTTGGGGATCCCAGAAGCTTTCTTT | few | - | TRBJ1-1 | TRBV28
CSYSGTGIPYEQYF | TGCAGCTACTCCGGGACAGGTATTCCCTACGAGCAGTACTTC | - | TRBD1 | TRBJ2-7 | TRBV10-3
CATSGTVHYEHF | TGTGCCACATCCGGGACAGTCCACTACGAGCATTTT | - | TRBD1 | TRBJ1-5 | TRBV19
CAISESAVGTEAFF | TGTGCCATCAGTGAGTCTGCAGTGGGGACTGAAGCTTTCTTT | - | - | TRBJ1-1 | TRBV10-3
CASSLASGVKDTQYF | TGTGCCAGCAGCTTAGCTTCAGGGGTGAAAGATACGCAGTATTTT | many | - | TRBJ2-3 | TRBV7-9
CASSLTVTGGNTEAFF | TGTGCCAGCAGCCTGACCGTCACAGGGGGAAACACTGAAGCTTTCTTT | - | TRBD1 | TRBJ1-1 | TRBV7-9
CASSLMAGSIEQFF | TGTGCCAGCAGCTTAATGGCGGGGTCCATTGAGCAGTTCTTC | few | - | TRBJ2-1 | TRBV11-2
CASSIGTGSNQPQHF | TGTGCCAGTAGTATAGGGACAGGGAGCAATCAGCCCCAGCATTTT | many | TRBD1 | TRBJ1-5 | TRBV19
CASTRTEHQETQYF | TGTGCCAGCACCCGGACAGAGCACCAAGAGACCCAGTACTTC | once | - | TRBJ2-5 | TRBV5-5
CASSLTSRDYGYTF | TGTGCCAGCAGTTTGACGTCCAGGGATTATGGCTACACCTTC | - | - | TRBJ1-2 | TRBV28
CASSQEGLNTEAFF | TGCGCCAGCAGCCAAGAGGGTCTGAACACTGAAGCTTTCTTT | - | - | TRBJ1-1 | TRBV4-3
CSARRTGDLRGNQPQHF | TGCAGTGCTAGACGGACAGGGGATTTACGGGGCAATCAGCCCCAGCATTTT | many | TRBD1 | TRBJ1-5 | TRBV20-1
CSLGGRETQYF | TGCAGCTTAGGTGGACGAGAGACCCAGTACTTC | - | - | TRBJ2-5 | TRBV29-1
CASSLGQQETQYF | TGTGCCAGCAGCTTGGGACAGCAAGAGACCCAGTACTTC | many | TRBD1 | TRBJ2-5 | TRBV5-1
CASSKQGGHEQYF | TGTGCCAGCTCAAAGCAAGGGGGCCACGAGCAGTACTTC | few | TRBD1 | TRBJ2-7 | TRBV6-5
CASSLRGHSNQPQHF | TGTGCCAGCAGCTTGCGGGGCCATAGCAATCAGCCCCAGCATTTT | - | - | TRBJ1-5 | TRBV7-2
CASRVLGMNTEAFF | TGTGCCAGCAGGGTCTTGGGCATGAACACTGAAGCTTTCTTT | - | - | TRBJ1-1 | TRBV12-3/TRBV12-4
CASSHRGERETQYF | TGTGCCAGCAGCCACCGGGGGGAAAGGGAGACCCAGTACTTC | - | TRBD2 | TRBJ2-5 | TRBV7-9
CASNPTEGLYTEAFF | TGTGCCAGCAATCCAACGGAGGGGTTATACACTGAAGCTTTCTTT | - | - | TRBJ1-1 | TRBV2
CSVGAGTSTEAFF | TGCAGCGTCGGGGCCGGGACGAGCACTGAAGCTTTCTTT | - | - | TRBJ1-1 | TRBV29-1
CASSTNRVKTQYF | TGTGCCAGCAGCACCAACAGGGTGAAGACCCAGTACTTC | - | - | TRBJ2-5 | TRBV7-9
CASSEYFTDGYTF | TGCGCCAGCAGTGAGTACTTCACGGATGGCTACACCTTC | few | - | TRBJ1-2 | TRBV10-2
CASSQAGSSYGNTIYF | TGTGCCAGCAGCCAAGCGGGCAGCTCGTATGGAAACACCATATATTTT | - | - | TRBJ1-3 | TRBV14
CASWGMSGELFF | TGTGCCAGCTGGGGGATGTCCGGGGAGCTGTTTTTT | - | - | TRBJ2-2 | TRBV28
CASGGGRETQYF | TGTGCCAGCGGAGGTGGGCGGGAGACCCAGTACTTC | - | - | TRBJ2-5 | TRBV6-5
CASSTGQAGIGGYTF | TGTGCCAGCAGCACGGGACAGGCGGGGATTGGGGGCTACACCTTC | many | TRBD1 | TRBJ1-2 | TRBV5-4
CASSPIGQGHTEAFF | TGTGCTAGCAGCCCGATAGGCCAGGGTCACACTGAAGCTTTCTTT | - | - | TRBJ1-1 | TRBV7-7
CATSATDRSTNEKLFF | TGTGCCACCAGTGCTACCGACAGATCAACTAATGAAAAACTGTTTTTT | - | - | TRBJ1-4 | TRBV24-1
CASSLGGQGVETQYF | TGTGCCAGCAGCTTGGGAGGACAGGGAGTTGAGACCCAGTACTTC | - | TRBD1 | TRBJ2-5 | TRBV7-9
CASSEAEAQYF | TGTGCCAGCAGTGAAGCCGAGGCCCAGTACTTC | - | - | TRBJ2-5 | TRBV6-1
CSARERSSGELFF | TGCAGTGCTAGAGAGCGGAGCTCCGGGGAGCTGTTTTTT | - | - | TRBJ2-2 | TRBV20-1
CASSSQGPYTGELFF | TGTGCCAGCAGTTCCCAGGGGCCGTACACCGGGGAGCTGTTTTTT | many | - | TRBJ2-2 | TRBV6-6
CASSLGGGSYSGNTIYF | TGTGCCAGCAGCTTAGGCGGCGGGTCTTACTCTGGAAACACCATATATTTT | - | - | TRBJ1-3 | TRBV7-9
CASSVEGQTNSPLHF | TGTGCCAGCAGCGTAGAGGGCCAGACTAATTCACCCCTCCACTTT | - | - | TRBJ1-6 | TRBV9
CSVSEGSREAFF | TGCAGCGTTTCCGAGGGGAGTCGTGAAGCTTTCTTT | many | - | TRBJ1-1 | TRBV29-1
CASSKWTGGSTEAFF | TGTGCCAGCAGCAAATGGACAGGGGGGAGCACTGAAGCTTTCTTT | once | TRBD1 | TRBJ1-1 | TRBV11-2
CASSGVVTGELFF | TGTGCCAGCAGTGGGGTCGTCACCGGGGAGCTGTTTTTT | many | - | TRBJ2-2 | TRBV2
CSARDQSGGHQPQHF | TGCAGTGCTAGAGATCAGTCGGGAGGGCATCAGCCCCAGCATTTT | - | - | TRBJ1-5 | TRBV20-1